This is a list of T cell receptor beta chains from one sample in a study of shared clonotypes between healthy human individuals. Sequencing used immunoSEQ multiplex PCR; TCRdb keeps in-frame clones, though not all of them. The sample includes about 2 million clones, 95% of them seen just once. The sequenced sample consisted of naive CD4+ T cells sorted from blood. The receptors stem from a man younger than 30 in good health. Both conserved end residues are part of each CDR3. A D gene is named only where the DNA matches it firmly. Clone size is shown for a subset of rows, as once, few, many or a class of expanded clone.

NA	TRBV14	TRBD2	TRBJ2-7	CASSQRRTSGSYEQYF	TGTGCCAGCAGCCAGCGCCGGACTAGCGGCTCCTACGAGCAGTACTTC
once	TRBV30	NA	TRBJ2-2	CAWKGDSGNTGELFF	TGTGCCTGGAAAGGGGATAGCGGTAACACCGGGGAGCTGTTTTTT
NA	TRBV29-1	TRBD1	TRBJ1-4	CSADDAGGGEKLFF	TGCAGCGCCGACGACGCAGGGGGTGGTGAAAAACTGTTTTTT
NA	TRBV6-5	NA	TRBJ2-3	CASSYMTGRSTDTQYF	TGTGCCAGCAGTTACATGACAGGGAGGTCCACAGATACGCAGTATTTT
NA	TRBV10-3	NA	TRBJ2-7	CAISDGPYEQYF	TGTGCCATCAGTGACGGCCCCTACGAGCAGTACTTC
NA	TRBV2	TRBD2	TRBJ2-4	CASRYPGLPFF	TGTGCCAGCAGGTATCCGGGACTACCCTTCTTC
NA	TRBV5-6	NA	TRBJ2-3	CASSWDVGGTDTQYF	TGTGCCAGCAGCTGGGACGTGGGGGGCACAGATACGCAGTATTTT
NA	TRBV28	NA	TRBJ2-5	CASSFQGQTQYF	TGTGCCAGCAGTTTCCAGGGGCAGACCCAGTACTTC
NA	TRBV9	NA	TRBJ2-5	CASSVDPTNGQTQYF	TGTGCCAGCAGCGTAGACCCGACGAACGGGCAGACCCAGTACTTC
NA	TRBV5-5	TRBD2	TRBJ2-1	CASSSGLAVAEQFF	TGTGCCAGCAGCTCGGGACTAGCCGTAGCTGAGCAGTTCTTC
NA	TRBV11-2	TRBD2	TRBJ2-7	CASSPVLAGPYEQYF	TGTGCCAGCAGCCCCGTCCTAGCGGGCCCCTACGAGCAGTACTTC
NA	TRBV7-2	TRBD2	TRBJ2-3	CASSFLAGGADTQYF	TGTGCCAGCAGCTTCCTAGCGGGAGGAGCAGATACGCAGTATTTT
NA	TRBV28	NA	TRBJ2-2	CASSLLVPGELFF	TGTGCCAGCAGTTTATTGGTACCGGGGGAGCTGTTTTTT
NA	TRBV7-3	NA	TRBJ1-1	CASSPGGLNTEAFF	TGTGCCAGCAGCCCCGGGGGGTTGAACACTGAAGCTTTCTTT
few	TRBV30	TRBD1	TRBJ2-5	CAWRTGQETQYF	TGTGCCTGGAGGACAGGGCAAGAGACCCAGTACTTC
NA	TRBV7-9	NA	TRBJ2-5	CASSFLSGTETQYF	TGTGCCAGCAGCTTCTTATCAGGGACCGAGACCCAGTACTTC
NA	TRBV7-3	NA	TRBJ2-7	CASSSRSSYEQYF	TGTGCCAGCAGCTCCAGAAGCTCCTACGAGCAGTACTTC
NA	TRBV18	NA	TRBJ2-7	CASSPRGVTYEQYF	TGTGCCAGCTCACCACGAGGGGTAACCTACGAGCAGTACTTC
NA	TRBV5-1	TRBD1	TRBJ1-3	CASSKGQGPMSGNTIYF	TGCGCCAGCAGCAAGGGACAGGGACCGATGTCTGGAAACACCATATATTTT
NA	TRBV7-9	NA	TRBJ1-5	CASSRQVAQPQHF	TGTGCCAGCAGTCGCCAGGTGGCTCAGCCCCAGCATTTT
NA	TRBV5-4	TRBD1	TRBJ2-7	CASSLGRDRGYGQYF	TGTGCCAGCAGCTTGGGTCGGGACAGGGGGTACGGGCAGTACTTC
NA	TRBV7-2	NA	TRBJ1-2	CASSSNGVGYTF	TGTGCCAGCAGCTCGAACGGGGTTGGCTACACCTTC
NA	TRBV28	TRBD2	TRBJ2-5	CASSLTGLAGGALQRETQYF	TGTGCCAGCAGTTTAACAGGACTAGCGGGGGGGGCCCTTCAACGGGAGACCCAGTACTTC
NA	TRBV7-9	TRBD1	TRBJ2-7	CASSPRGDRDEQYF	TGTGCCAGCAGCCCTAGGGGAGACAGGGACGAGCAGTACTTC
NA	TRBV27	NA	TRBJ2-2	CASRQALVWDGELFF	TGTGCCAGCCGCCAGGCGCTAGTATGGGACGGGGAGCTGTTTTTT